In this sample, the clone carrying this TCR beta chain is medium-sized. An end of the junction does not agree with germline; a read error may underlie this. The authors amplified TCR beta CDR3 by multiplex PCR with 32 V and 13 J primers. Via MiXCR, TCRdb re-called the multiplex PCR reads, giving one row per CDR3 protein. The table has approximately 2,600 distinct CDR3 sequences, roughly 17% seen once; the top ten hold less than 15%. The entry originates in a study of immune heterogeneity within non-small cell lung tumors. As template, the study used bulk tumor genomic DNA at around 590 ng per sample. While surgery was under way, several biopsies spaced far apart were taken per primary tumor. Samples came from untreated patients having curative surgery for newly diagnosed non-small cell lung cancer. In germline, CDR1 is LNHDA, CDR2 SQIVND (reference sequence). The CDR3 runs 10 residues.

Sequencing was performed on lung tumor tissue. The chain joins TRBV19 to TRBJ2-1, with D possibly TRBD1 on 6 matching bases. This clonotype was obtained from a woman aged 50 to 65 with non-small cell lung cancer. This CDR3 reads CASSITRDTF. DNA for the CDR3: TGTGCCAGTAGTATAACCCGGGACACCTTC.